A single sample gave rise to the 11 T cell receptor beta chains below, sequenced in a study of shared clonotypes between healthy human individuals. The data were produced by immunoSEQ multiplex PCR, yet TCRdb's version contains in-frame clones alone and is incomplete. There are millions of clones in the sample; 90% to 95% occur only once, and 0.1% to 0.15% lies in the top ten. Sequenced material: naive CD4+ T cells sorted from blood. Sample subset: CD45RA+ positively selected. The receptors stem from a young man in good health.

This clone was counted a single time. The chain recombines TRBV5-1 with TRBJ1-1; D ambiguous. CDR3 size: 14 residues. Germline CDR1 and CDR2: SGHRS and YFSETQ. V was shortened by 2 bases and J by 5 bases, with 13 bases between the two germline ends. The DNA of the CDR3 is TGCGCCAGCAGCTTAACCTTGAAAGGGACTGAAGCTTTCTTT. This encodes CASSLTLKGTEAFF.

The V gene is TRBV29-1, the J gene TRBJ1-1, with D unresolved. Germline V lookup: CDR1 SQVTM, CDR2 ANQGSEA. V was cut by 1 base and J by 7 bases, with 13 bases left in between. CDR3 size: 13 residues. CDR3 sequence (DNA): TGCAGCGTTGAAGGGGCCCTACTCCATGAAGCTTTCTTT. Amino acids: CSVEGALLHEAFF.

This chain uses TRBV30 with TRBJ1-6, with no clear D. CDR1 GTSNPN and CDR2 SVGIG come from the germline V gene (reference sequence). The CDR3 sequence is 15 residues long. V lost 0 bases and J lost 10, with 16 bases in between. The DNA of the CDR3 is TGTGCCTGGAGTGTAATTGGTTCCCCAGGATCACCCCTCCACTTT. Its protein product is CAWSVIGSPGSPLHF.

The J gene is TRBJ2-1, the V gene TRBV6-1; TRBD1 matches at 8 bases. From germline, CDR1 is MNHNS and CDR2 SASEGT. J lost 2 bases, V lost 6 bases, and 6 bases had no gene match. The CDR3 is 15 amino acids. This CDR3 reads CASRPGQGPYNEQFF. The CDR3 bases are TGTGCCAGCAGACCCGGACAGGGCCCCTACAATGAGCAGTTCTTC.

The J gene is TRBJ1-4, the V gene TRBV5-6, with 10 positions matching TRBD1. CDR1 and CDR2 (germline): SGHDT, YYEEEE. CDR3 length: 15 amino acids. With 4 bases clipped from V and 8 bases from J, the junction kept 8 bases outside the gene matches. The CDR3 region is CASSLRGTGEEKLFF. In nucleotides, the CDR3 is TGTGCCAGCAGCCTGAGGGGGACAGGGGAGGAAAAACTGTTTTTT.

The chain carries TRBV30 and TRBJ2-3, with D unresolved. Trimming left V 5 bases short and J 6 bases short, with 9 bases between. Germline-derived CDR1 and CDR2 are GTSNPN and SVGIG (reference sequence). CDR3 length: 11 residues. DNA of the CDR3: TGTGCCTGGGGGCTCTCCGATACGCAGTATTTT. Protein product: CAWGLSDTQYF.

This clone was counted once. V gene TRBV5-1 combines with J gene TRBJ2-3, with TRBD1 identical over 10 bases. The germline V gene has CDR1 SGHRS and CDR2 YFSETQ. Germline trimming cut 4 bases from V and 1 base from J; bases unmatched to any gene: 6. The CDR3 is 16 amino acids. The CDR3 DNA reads TGCGCCAGCAGCACCGGGACAGGGGTTGGCACAGATACGCAGTATTTT. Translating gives CASSTGTGVGTDTQYF.

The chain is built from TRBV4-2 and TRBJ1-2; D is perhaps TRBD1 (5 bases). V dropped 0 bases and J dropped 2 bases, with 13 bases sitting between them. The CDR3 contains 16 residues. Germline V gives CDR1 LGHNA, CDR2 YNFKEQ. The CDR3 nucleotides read TGTGCCAGCAGCCAAGAACCAGGGAATATAAACTATGGCTACACCTTC. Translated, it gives CASSQEPGNINYGYTF.

As DNA, the CDR3 is TGTGCCAGCAGTTTATCGACCGAGCAGTACTTC. This encodes CASSLSTEQYF. The rearrangement joins TRBV28 to TRBJ2-7; D call uncertain. This CDR3 has 11 residues. Germline V gene data show CDR1 as MDHEN and CDR2 as SYDVKM. The V gene lost 1 base and the J gene lost 6 bases, with 4 bases spanning the gap.

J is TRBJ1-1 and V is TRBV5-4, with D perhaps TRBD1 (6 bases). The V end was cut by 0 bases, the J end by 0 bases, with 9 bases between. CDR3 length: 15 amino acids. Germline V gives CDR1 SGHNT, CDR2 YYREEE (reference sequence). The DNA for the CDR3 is TGTGCCAGCAGCTTGGGGACAGCCTTGAACACTGAAGCTTTCTTT. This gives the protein CASSLGTALNTEAFF.

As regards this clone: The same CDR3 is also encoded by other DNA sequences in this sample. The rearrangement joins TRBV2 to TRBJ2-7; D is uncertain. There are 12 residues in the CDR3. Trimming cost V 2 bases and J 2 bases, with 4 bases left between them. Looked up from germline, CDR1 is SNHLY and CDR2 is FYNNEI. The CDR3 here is CASSELTYEQYF. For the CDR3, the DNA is TGTGCCAGCAGTGAATTGACCTACGAGCAGTACTTC.